The clone carrying this T cell receptor beta chain was observed a single time. Antigen specificity is unknown. The sample is drawn from a study of long-term antiretroviral therapy in people with HIV. Study-level points and caveats: Across all time points, the repertoire was dominated by clones that expanded before ART.

The assay, immunoSEQ v3.0, was run at survey level. The assay was immunoSEQ multiplex PCR, and TCRdb's table has in-frame clones only and misses some. The table includes 20,000 to 25,000 clones, roughly four fifths detected once. This sample comprised unsorted PBMCs, obtained 1.5 years after starting antiretroviral therapy. This receptor was obtained from a man in his thirties or forties with HIV.

The CDR3 region is CASSLARPGLYEQYF. DNA for the CDR3: TGCGCCAGCAGCTTGGCCAGGCCAGGGTTATACGAGCAGTACTTC. The chain is built from TRBV5-1 and TRBJ2-7; D possibly corresponds to TRBD1 (5 bases). CDR3 length: 15 residues. The ends were cut back, 0 bases at V and 4 bases at J, with 14 bases in the middle. Germline V gene sequence: CDR1 SGHRS, CDR2 YFSETQ.